This TCR beta chain was sequenced for a study of T cell changes during pregnancy in multiple sclerosis. Here immunoSEQ multiplex PCR was the method, and the copy in TCRdb shows in-frame clones only, minus some. The table has some 28,000 clones, approximately 91% seen once. CDR3 length: 16 residues. J lost 5 bases, V lost 5 bases, and 5 bases had no gene match. Germline loops: CDR1 MDHEN, CDR2 SYDVKM. The sequence came from a female donor in good health, enrolled as a control in a pregnancy study. The specimen was CD4+ T cells from peripheral blood mononuclear cells, collected in the first trimester of pregnancy. The chain joins TRBV28 to TRBJ2-3; 15 positions agree with TRBD2. CDR3 in amino acids: CASSTGLAGGLDTQYF. The CDR3 coding sequence is TGTGCCAGCAGTACGGGACTAGCGGGGGGACTAGATACGCAGTATTTT.